Presented here are 17 T cell receptor beta chains from one specimen sequenced in a study of T cell responses to AZD1222 COVID-19 vaccine. This table comes from immunoSEQ multiplex PCR, and its TCRdb copy is limited to in-frame clones, with some not included. The sample yields approximately 100,000 clones, 91% seen once. Material: peripheral blood, obtained on day 0 of AZD1222 vaccination. The receptors stem from an adult in good health.

V is TRBV19 and J is TRBJ2-1, with 14 bases that match TRBD2. Germline CDR1 reads LNHDA; CDR2 reads SQIVND (reference sequence). V dropped 4 bases and J dropped 4; count of bases not matched to a gene: 9. The CDR3 extends over 18 amino acids. CDR3 bases: TGTGCCAGTAGTAGGACTAGCGGGGGGCCCCCGCTTTACAATGAGCAGTTCTTC. It is translated as CASSRTSGGPPLYNEQFF.

A single count supports this clone. The V and J genes are TRBV3-1 (or the pseudogene TRBV3-2) and TRBJ2-1, with D unclear. The germline gives CDR1 LGHDT, CDR2 YNNKEL (reference sequence). V was pared by 0 bases and J by 6 bases, with 9 bases between. CDR3 size: 14 residues. CDR3 sequence reads: CASSQDPSLNEQFF. CDR3 DNA sequence: TGTGCCAGCAGCCAAGATCCGTCGCTCAATGAGCAGTTCTTC.

The CDR3 DNA reads TGTGCCAGCAGAAAAAACAGGAATCAGCCCCAGCATTTT. Translating it yields CASRKNRNQPQHF. J is TRBJ1-5 and V is TRBV6-5, with TRBD1 as a possible D gene (5 bases). CDR1 is MNHEY and CDR2 is SVGAGI in the germline V gene. CDR3 length: 13 residues. Trimming took off 6 bases at V and 4 bases at J, with 10 bases between the two ends.

CDR3 in DNA: TGTGCCAGCAGCCAAGAGGGGTGGGGGCGTCGATACGAGCAGTACTTC. This encodes CASSQEGWGRRYEQYF. The chain recombines TRBV4-2 with TRBJ2-7, with D perhaps matching TRBD1 (6 bases). Trimming shortened V by 0 bases and J by 4 bases, and 16 bases separated the two germline ends. Germline assignment: CDR1 LGHNA and CDR2 YNFKEQ. CDR3 size: 16 residues.

The V gene is TRBV6-5, the J gene TRBJ2-7; 8 positions match TRBD1. The CDR3 totals 14 residues. Germline-derived CDR1 and CDR2 are MNHEY and SVGAGI. After removal of 6 bases from V and 3 bases from J, the junction contained 7 bases not matched to a gene. The CDR3 spells CASRLGQGSYEQYF. The CDR3 DNA reads as TGTGCCAGCAGGTTAGGACAGGGAAGCTACGAGCAGTACTTC.

The chain couples TRBV30 to TRBJ2-3; D is perhaps TRBD2 (7 bases). Germline V gene data show CDR1 as GTSNPN and CDR2 as SVGIG (reference sequence). The CDR3 is 11 amino acids. Trimming took 4 bases from V and 11 from J, leaving 13 bases between them. CDR3 sequence reads: CAWTGGGLQYF. CDR3 sequence (DNA): TGTGCCTGGACTGGGGGGGGCTTGCAGTATTTT.

V and J are TRBV6-5 and TRBJ1-1, with D unresolved. This CDR3 contains 14 residues. Looked up from germline, CDR1 is MNHEY and CDR2 is SVGAGI. Trimming shortened V by 0 bases and J by 6 bases, and 11 bases separated the two germline ends. CDR3 residues: CASSYSSPRSEAFF. The DNA of the CDR3 is TGTGCCAGCAGTTACTCTAGTCCGAGGTCTGAAGCTTTCTTT.

The CDR3, as DNA: TGTGCCAGCAGCTTAGGGAGGGGAGAGACCCAGTACTTC. This sequence encodes CASSLGRGETQYF. The chain combines TRBV7-9 with TRBJ2-5; maybe TRBD2 (6 bases). The CDR3 extends over 13 amino acids. Trimming left V 1 base short and J 4 bases short, with 7 bases between. Germline-derived CDR1 and CDR2 are SEHNR and FQNEAQ (reference sequence). Based on the CDR3 plus reference TRBV7-9 and TRBJ2-5, the full variable domain is DTGVSQNPRHKITKRGQNVTFRCDPISEHNRLYWYRQTLGQGPEFLTYFQNEAQLEKSRLLSDRFSAERPKGSFSTLEIQRTEQGDSAMYLCASSLGRGETQYFGPGTRLLVL.

This clone was counted a single time. The chain recombines TRBV9 with TRBJ1-5; D call uncertain. Germline-derived CDR1 and CDR2 are SGDLS and YYNGEE. Trimming shortened V by 4 bases and J by 2 bases, and 13 bases separated the two germline ends. This CDR3 has 15 amino acids. In DNA, the CDR3 is TGTGCCAGCAGCCCTTATGTCTCGGGCAATCAGCCCCAGCATTTT. Encoded protein: CASSPYVSGNQPQHF.

The chain is built from TRBV7-8 and TRBJ2-7; 9 nucleotides match TRBD2. The CDR3 is 15 residues long. Unmatched junction bases numbered 6, after V lost 2 bases and J lost 4 bases. Germline V gene lookup returns CDR1 SGHVS and CDR2 FQNEAQ. In DNA, the CDR3 is TGTGCCAGCAGCTTATTAGAGCGGGGGGTATACGAGCAGTACTTC. Translated, it gives CASSLLERGVYEQYF. The complete variable domain, with remaining parts taken from reference TRBV7-8 and TRBJ2-7, reads GAGVSQSPRYKVAKRGQDVALRCDPISGHVSLFWYQQALGQGPEFLTYFQNEAQLDKSGLPSDRFFAERPEGSVSTLKIQRTQQEDSAVYLCASSLLERGVYEQYFGPGTRLTVT.

The sample holds a few counts of this clone. The V gene is TRBV30, the J gene TRBJ1-1; D possibly corresponds to TRBD1 (5 bases). The CDR3 spans 12 residues. Trimming removed 1 base from V and 5 bases from J, with 8 bases in between. Germline assignment: CDR1 GTSNPN and CDR2 SVGIG (reference sequence). The CDR3 DNA follows: TGTGCCTGGAGTGATGGGGGGACTGAAGCTTTCTTT. Translating gives CAWSDGGTEAFF.

This sequence joins TRBV19 and TRBJ2-7; the D call may be TRBD1 or TRBD2 (7 bases each). CDR1 and CDR2 (germline): LNHDA, SQIVND (reference sequence). CDR3 length equals 16 residues. Trimming removed 5 bases at V and 6 bases at J, with 23 bases between. The CDR3 protein is CASSPLGGGQIGEQYF. In DNA, the CDR3 is TGTGCCAGTAGTCCCCTAGGCGGGGGACAGATCGGCGAGCAGTACTTC.

This chain joins TRBV6-5 and TRBJ1-2; no reliable D call. Germline CDR1 reads MNHEY; CDR2 reads SVGAGI. The CDR3 contains 13 residues. The germline V and J ends were trimmed by 7 bases and 8 bases, with 17 bases remaining between them. CDR3 coding DNA: TGTGCCAGCACCGTGACCCCAAAGGAAGGCTACACCTTC. Its protein is CASTVTPKEGYTF.

V and J are TRBV11-2 and TRBJ2-1, with TRBD2 as a possible D gene (6 bases). CDR3 length: 13 amino acids. Germline V gives CDR1 SGHAT, CDR2 FQNNGV. Trimming left V 5 bases short and J 6 bases short, with 11 bases between. This CDR3 is CASSMGLFNEQFF. CDR3 nucleotides: TGTGCCAGCAGCATGGGACTCTTCAATGAGCAGTTCTTC.

The chain uses TRBV11-2 and TRBJ2-2; possible D gene TRBD2, 5 bases. CDR3 length equals 14 residues. CDR1 SGHAT and CDR2 FQNNGV come from the germline V gene. V dropped 4 bases and J dropped 5 bases, with 11 bases sitting between them. CDR3 amino acids: CASSSLRETGELFF. The CDR3 DNA is TGTGCCAGCAGCTCGTTAAGGGAGACCGGGGAGCTGTTTTTT.

The chain combines TRBV7-9 with TRBJ1-1; 9 nucleotides match TRBD1. Trimming at V came to 4 bases and at J to 6 bases, leaving 9 bases not matched to a gene. The germline V gene has CDR1 SEHNR and CDR2 FQNEAQ (reference sequence). The CDR3 runs 15 residues. CDR3 loop: CASSSMGQGSAEAFF. The CDR3 DNA reads TGTGCCAGCAGCTCGATGGGACAGGGCTCCGCTGAAGCTTTCTTT.

CDR3 nucleotides: TGCGCCAGCAGCTTGTGGGGACAGGGCAATCAGCCCCAGCATTTT. It yields the protein CASSLWGQGNQPQHF. The chain carries TRBV5-1 and TRBJ1-5, with TRBD1 matching 8 bases. Losses at the gene ends were 1 base for V and 2 bases for J; bases not matched to a gene: 2. CDR3 length: 15 residues. Germline lookup yields CDR1 SGHRS and CDR2 YFSETQ. Together with reference TRBV5-1 and TRBJ1-5, the CDR3 gives the full variable domain: KAGVTQTPRYLIKTRGQQVTLSCSPISGHRSVSWYQQTPGQGLQFLFEYFSETQRNKGNFPGRFSGRQFSNSRSEMNVSTLELGDSALYLCASSLWGQGNQPQHFGDGTRLSIL.